This is a list of T cell receptor beta chains from one sample in a study of cytomegalovirus exposure and HLA in healthy donors. Produced via immunoSEQ multiplex PCR; TCRdb's table is partial and in-frame only. Here the sample spans nearly 110,000 clones, roughly 74% being singletons. Sequenced material: PBMCs. All receptors derive from a man aged 35 to 55 in good health and CMV-seronegative. Both conserved end residues are part of each CDR3. The order of the fields is clone size, D gene, J gene, V gene, CDR3 DNA, CDR3 protein. A D gene is named only where the DNA matches it firmly. Some rows have no size entry. The others give once, few or many, or a class for an expanded clone.

size: .; D: .; J: TRBJ2-7; V: TRBV27; DNA: TGTGCCAGCAGTTTAGGTCTCGGGGAGCAGTACTTC; CDR3: CASSLGLGEQYF
size: .; D: .; J: TRBJ2-7; V: TRBV6-5; DNA: TGTGCCAGCAGTTACTCGAATGTCTTCCTAGGCGAGCAGTACTTC; CDR3: CASSYSNVFLGEQYF
size: .; D: TRBD1; J: TRBJ2-3; V: TRBV5-1; DNA: TGCGCCAGCAGCTTGCCCACAGGGGTCCCTACAGATACGCAGTATTTT; CDR3: CASSLPTGVPTDTQYF
size: .; D: TRBD1; J: TRBJ1-5; V: TRBV10-3; DNA: TGTGCCATCAGTGAGTCAGGGGGAACAGGGGTTCAGCCCCAGCATTTT; CDR3: CAISESGGTGVQPQHF
size: .; D: .; J: TRBJ1-5; V: TRBV28; DNA: TGTGCCAGCAGTTTGGAACAGGCAAATCAGCCCCAGCATTTT; CDR3: CASSLEQANQPQHF
size: .; D: TRBD2; J: TRBJ2-7; V: TRBV13; DNA: TGTGCCAGCAGCTTAAGCGCGGGGGGCTCCTACGAGCAGTACTTC; CDR3: CASSLSAGGSYEQYF
size: .; D: .; J: TRBJ2-7; V: TRBV7-9; DNA: TGTGCCAGCAGCCGGGTCTCTGTAAGGCAGTACTTC; CDR3: CASSRVSVRQYF
size: few; D: TRBD2; J: TRBJ2-3; V: TRBV27; DNA: TGTGCCAGCAGTTCCCCCGGGGGGGCAGATACGCAGTATTTT; CDR3: CASSSPGGADTQYF
size: .; D: TRBD2; J: TRBJ2-5; V: TRBV7-8; DNA: TGTGCCAGCCTACCACGGGGGGGGGAGACCCAGTACTTC; CDR3: CASLPRGGETQYF
size: once; D: .; J: TRBJ1-1; V: TRBV29-1; DNA: TGTAGCGTTGAAGGGGGGGGGCGGGACACTGAAGCTTTCTTT; CDR3: CSVEGGGRDTEAFF
size: once; D: TRBD1; J: TRBJ1-4; V: TRBV2; DNA: TGTGCCAGCAGGTGGGGGACAGGGCCTAATGAAAAACTGTTTTTT; CDR3: CASRWGTGPNEKLFF
size: .; D: TRBD2; J: TRBJ2-1; V: TRBV10-3; DNA: TGTGCCATCAGCGATACCGTAGCGGGGGGACACAATGAGCAGTTCTTC; CDR3: CAISDTVAGGHNEQFF
size: few; D: .; J: TRBJ2-5; V: TRBV10-1; DNA: TGCGCCAGCAGTGAGTCCTACCGCCCGGGGGTGGAGACCCAGTACTTC; CDR3: CASSESYRPGVETQYF
size: .; D: .; J: TRBJ2-2; V: TRBV6-5; DNA: TGTGCCAGCAGTTACTCGGGGATCGGGGGAACCGGGGAGCTGTTTTTT; CDR3: CASSYSGIGGTGELFF
size: .; D: .; J: TRBJ2-1; V: TRBV6-4; DNA: TGTGCCAGCAGTCAATTTGGGGGCACCTACAATGAGCAGTTCTTC; CDR3: CASSQFGGTYNEQFF
size: .; D: .; J: TRBJ2-1; V: TRBV7-9; DNA: TGTGCCAGCAGCAACACCGGGCGGGCAAACAATGAGCAGTTCTTC; CDR3: CASSNTGRANNEQFF
size: few; D: .; J: TRBJ2-3; V: TRBV15; DNA: TGTGCCACCAGCTTTGGGCAGGGGGGTAGCACAGATACGCAGTATTTT; CDR3: CATSFGQGGSTDTQYF
size: .; D: .; J: TRBJ1-2; V: TRBV11-2; DNA: TGTGCCAGCAGCCAATCCTACGGGGACTATGGCTACACCTTC; CDR3: CASSQSYGDYGYTF